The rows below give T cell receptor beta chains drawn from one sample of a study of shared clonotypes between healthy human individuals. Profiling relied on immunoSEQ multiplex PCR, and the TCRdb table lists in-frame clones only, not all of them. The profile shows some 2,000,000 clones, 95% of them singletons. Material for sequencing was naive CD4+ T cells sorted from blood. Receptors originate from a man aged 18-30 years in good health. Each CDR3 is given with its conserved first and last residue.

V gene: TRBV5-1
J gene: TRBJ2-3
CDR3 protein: CASSLAGGGPDTQYF

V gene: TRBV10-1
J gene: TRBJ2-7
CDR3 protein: CASSESLAGVQYF

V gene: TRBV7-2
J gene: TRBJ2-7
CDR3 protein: CASSLGQGAEQYF

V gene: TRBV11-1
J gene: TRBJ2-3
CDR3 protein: CASSPRDRPSTDTQYF

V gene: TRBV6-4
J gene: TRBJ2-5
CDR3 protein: CASSEQGGQETQYF

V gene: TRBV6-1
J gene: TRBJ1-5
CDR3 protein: CASGVNQPQHF

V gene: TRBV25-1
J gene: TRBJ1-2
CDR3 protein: CASSEYARHGTHGYTF

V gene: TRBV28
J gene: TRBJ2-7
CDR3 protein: CASSAVHEQYF

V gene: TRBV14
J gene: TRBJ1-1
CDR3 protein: CASSLGGGTAEAFF

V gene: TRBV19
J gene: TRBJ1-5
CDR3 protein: CASSTTRDSHQPQHF

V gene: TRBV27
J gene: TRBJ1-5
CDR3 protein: CASRTGAQPQHF

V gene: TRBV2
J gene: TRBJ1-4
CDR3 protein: CASRGLEKLFF

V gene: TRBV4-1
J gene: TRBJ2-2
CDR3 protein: CASSQELGITSGELFF

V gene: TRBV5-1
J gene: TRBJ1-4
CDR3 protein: CASSLGSRSGEKLFF

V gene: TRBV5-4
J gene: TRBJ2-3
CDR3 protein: CASSPGQGPDTQYF

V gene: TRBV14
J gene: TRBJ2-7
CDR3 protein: CASSQKGLPPKNEQYF

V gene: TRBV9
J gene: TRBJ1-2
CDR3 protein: CASSAETGSTGYTF

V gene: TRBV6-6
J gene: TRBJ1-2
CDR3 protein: CASSLDGNYGYTF

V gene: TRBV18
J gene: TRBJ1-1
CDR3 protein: CASSPQGNANTEAFF

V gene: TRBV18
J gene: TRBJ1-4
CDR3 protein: CASSPLPSLQGPNEKLLF

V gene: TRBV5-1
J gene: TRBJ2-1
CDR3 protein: CASSTGNNEQFF

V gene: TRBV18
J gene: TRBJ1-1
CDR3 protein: CASSGGEETEAFF

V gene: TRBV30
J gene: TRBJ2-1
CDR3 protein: CAWEAGVYNEQFF

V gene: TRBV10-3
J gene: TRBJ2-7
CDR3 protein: CAISDPGLAGVYEQYF

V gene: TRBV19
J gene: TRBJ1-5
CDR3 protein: CASSTLGNSNQPQHF

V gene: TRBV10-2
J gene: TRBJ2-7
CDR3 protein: CASTSGKLTYEQYF

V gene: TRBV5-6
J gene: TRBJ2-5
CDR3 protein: CASSLLGEETQYF

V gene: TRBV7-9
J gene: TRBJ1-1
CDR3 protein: CASSLARVAMNTEAFF

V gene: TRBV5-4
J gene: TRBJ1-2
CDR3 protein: CASRGQNYGYTF

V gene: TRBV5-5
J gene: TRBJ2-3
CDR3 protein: CASSWGQATPTDTQYF

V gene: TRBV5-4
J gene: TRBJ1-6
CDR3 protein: CASSSFGPYNSPLHF